The clone carrying this T cell receptor beta chain was seen a handful of times. Clinical history reported by participants formed the basis on which cohorts were assigned. The record originates from a study of blood T cell repertoires in COVID-19. Across the study: PBMCs, B-cell-depleted T cells, or T cells provided the cDNA or gDNA that made up the material.

The method was immunoSEQ multiplex PCR; TCRdb's version includes in-frame clones alone and lacks a portion of them. In the table there are fewer than 350,000 clones, 65% to 90% of which are singletons. V was clipped by 0 bases and J by 0 bases, with 5 bases between them. Looked up from germline, CDR1 is LGHNA and CDR2 is YNFKEQ. This CDR3 comprises 15 residues. The sequenced sample was PBMCs or T cells enriched from blood (not recorded which). The clonotype originates from a woman aged 40-49 years with acute COVID-19. V is TRBV4-2 and J is TRBJ2-2; no reliable D call. The CDR3 reads CASSQDFSNTGELFF. The CDR3 region has the DNA TGTGCCAGCAGCCAAGATTTCTCGAACACCGGGGAGCTGTTTTTT.